Listed here is a single TCR beta chain. What it binds is unknown. This sample stems from a study of cytomegalovirus exposure and HLA in healthy donors. Study-wide points: With DRB1 most and HLA-C fewest, TCR association rates differed between HLA loci in a later analysis. Among the CMV-associated chains, a few were confirmed in vitro as specific for CMV antigens.

60 Vbeta and 13 Jbeta primers were used in PCR. Repertoires were generated with immunoSEQ multiplex PCR, while TCRdb's copy carries only in-frame clones and drops some. The sample yields 110,000 to 150,000 clones, roughly three quarters seen once. The CDR3 totals 15 residues. Looked up from germline, CDR1 is SGDLS and CDR2 is YYNGEE. Unmatched junction bases numbered 9, after V lost 4 bases and J lost 5 bases. This TCR was sampled from a woman aged 35 to 49 in good health and CMV-seronegative. Sequencing was done on a sample of PBMCs. This chain connects TRBV9 to TRBJ2-7, with TRBD1 matching 10 bases. CDR3 in DNA: TGTGCCAGCAGCACTCGGGGACAGGGGAGTAACGAGCAGTACTTC. Translating it yields CASSTRGQGSNEQYF. Variable domain in full (rest from reference TRBV9 and TRBJ2-7): DSGVTQTPKHLITATGQRVTLRCSPRSGDLSVYWYQQSLDQGLQFLIQYYNGEERAKGNILERFSAQQFPDLHSELNLSSLELGDSALYFCASSTRGQGSNEQYFGPGTRLTVT.